This TCR beta chain was recovered during a study of Graves' ophthalmopathy and Graves' hyperthyroidism. Trimming cost V 1 base and J 8 bases; bases outside gene matches: 7. Germline CDR1 reads DFQATT; CDR2 reads SNEGSKA (reference sequence). The CDR3 runs to 13 residues. Amplifying from RNA transcripts, the study obtained TCR beta CDR3 regions. Following a first-round RT-PCR that used HTBI primers, a second-round multiplex PCR was carried out. Via MiXCR, TCRdb re-called the multiplex PCR reads, giving one row per CDR3 protein. The sample yields 660,000 or so distinct CDR3 sequences, about 40% seen once. Orbital computed tomography and thyroid ultrasound, along with TRAb, serum thyroxine and clinical symptoms, underpinned diagnosis.

The chain combines TRBV20-1 with TRBJ1-1, with 7 bases that match TRBD1. Sequenced input: peripheral blood. This clonotype originated in an adult man with Graves' ophthalmopathy. In nucleotides, the CDR3 is TGCAGTGCTAGAGCCGCAGGGGGAGGCGAAGCTTTCTTT. The encoded protein is CSARAAGGGEAFF.